Sequencing of this T cell receptor beta chain was carried out in a study of CD8 T cells in Susac syndrome. Findings of the study overall: Only a relatively small number of individuals were included in the TCR sequencing and HLA analysis.

The CDR3 extends over 13 amino acids. V lost 2 bases and J 2 bases, leaving 5 bases between the germline ends. Germline V gives CDR1 SGHTA, CDR2 FQGTGA. The RNA input was roughly 0.5 to 1 ug, and it was reverse transcribed with random hexamers. TCRdb re-called the immunoSEQ multiplex PCR reads through MiXCR, storing one row per CDR3 protein. The sample lists over 150,000 distinct CDR3 sequences; about 93% were seen once. Worth noting for this clonotype: Its antigen is currently unknown.

The chain has TRBV7-3 and TRBJ2-3; D not resolved. The clonotype comes from a human donor with Susac syndrome. Specimen: CD4+ T cells from PBMCs. The CDR3 nucleotides are TGTGCCAGCAGCTTATACTTCACAGATACGCAGTATTTT. The encoded protein is CASSLYFTDTQYF.